This TCR beta chain comes out of a study of T cell responses to AZD1222 COVID-19 vaccine. Sequenced by immunoSEQ multiplex PCR; TCRdb stores in-frame clones only, minus some. The sample consists of about 100,000 clones, 70% to 90% of them appearing once. The germline V and J ends were trimmed by 3 bases and 2 bases, with 17 bases remaining between them. The CDR3 is made up of 15 amino acids. Germline CDR1 and CDR2: GTSNPN and SVGIG (reference sequence). The genes are TRBV30 and TRBJ2-7, with a weak D call TRBD1 (5 bases). Material: peripheral blood, obtained on day 0 of AZD1222 vaccination. The sequence was collected from an adult in good health. The CDR3 is CAWRLGVGVAYEQYF. Written as DNA, the CDR3 is TGTGCCTGGAGATTAGGGGTAGGGGTTGCCTACGAGCAGTACTTC.